This T cell receptor beta chain came from a study of T cell repertoires in cytomegalovirus infection. The wider study: Through public TCR beta signatures, both CMV infection and matching HLA type were indicated.

TCRdb re-called the reads through MiXCR, storing one row per CDR3 protein. The sample has about 700,000 distinct CDR3 sequences, around 31% seen once. Per germline, CDR1 SGHVS and CDR2 FQNEAQ. Trimming took off 6 bases at V and 5 bases at J, with 19 bases between the two ends. This CDR3 is 15 amino acids long. This clonotype was picked up a small number of times. Its antigen is unidentified. The input for sequencing was cultured PBMCs, taken from culture after CMV antigen stimulation. The receptor was derived from a human donor in good health (CMV status not recorded). Some clones in this sample may be carry-over from other donors' samples. The chain recombines TRBV7-8 with TRBJ2-5, with a possible D match to TRBD2 (6 bases). The DNA for the CDR3 is TGTGCCAGCAGTAGCGGCCGCGTATCGTTGGAGACCCAGTACTTC. Its translation: CASSSGRVSLETQYF.